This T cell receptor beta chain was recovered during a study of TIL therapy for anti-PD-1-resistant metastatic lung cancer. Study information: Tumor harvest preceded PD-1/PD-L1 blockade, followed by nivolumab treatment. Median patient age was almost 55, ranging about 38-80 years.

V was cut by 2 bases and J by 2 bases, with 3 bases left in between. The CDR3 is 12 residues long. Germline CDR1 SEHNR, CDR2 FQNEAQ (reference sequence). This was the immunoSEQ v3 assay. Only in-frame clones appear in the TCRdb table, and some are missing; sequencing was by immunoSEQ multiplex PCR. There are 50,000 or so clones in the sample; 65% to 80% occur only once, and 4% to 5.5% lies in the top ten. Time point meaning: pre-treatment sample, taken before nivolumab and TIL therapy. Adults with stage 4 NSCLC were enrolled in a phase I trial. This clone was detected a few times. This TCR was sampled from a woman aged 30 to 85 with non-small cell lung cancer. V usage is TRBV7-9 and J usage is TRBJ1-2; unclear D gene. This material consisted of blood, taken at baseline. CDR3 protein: CASSLKNYGYTF. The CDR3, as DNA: TGTGCCAGCAGCTTAAAGAACTATGGCTACACCTTC.